Presented here are 20 T cell receptor beta chains from one specimen sequenced in a study of cytomegalovirus exposure and HLA in healthy donors. Vbeta (60) and Jbeta (13) primers were used in the PCR. Using immunoSEQ multiplex PCR, the repertoire was profiled, and TCRdb retains in-frame clones only, with some absent. The sample includes fewer than 150,000 clones, under 85% seen only once; the top ten take around 4%. The sequenced material came from PBMCs. Receptor source: a human donor in good health.

The V and J genes are TRBV6-5 and TRBJ1-2, with D uncertain. Germline CDR1 reads MNHEY; CDR2 reads SVGAGI. The CDR3 covers 15 residues. The ends were cut back, 0 bases at V and 3 bases at J, with 11 bases in the middle. CDR3: CASSYSINGYYGYTF. The CDR3 DNA follows: TGTGCCAGCAGTTACTCGATAAACGGGTACTATGGCTACACCTTC.

The V gene is TRBV5-4, the J gene TRBJ2-1; 7 bases align to TRBD2. The V segment lost 6 bases and the J segment 8 bases; nucleotides outside the gene matches: 8. Germline CDR1 is SGHNT and CDR2 is YYREEE (reference sequence). The CDR3 is 13 residues long. The CDR3 DNA follows: TGTGCCAGCACAGTGGGAGGGAGAGATGAGCAGTTCTTC. Translated, it gives CASTVGGRDEQFF. Complete variable domain (other parts from reference TRBV5-4 and TRBJ2-1): ETGVTQSPTHLIKTRGQQVTLRCSSQSGHNTVSWYQQALGQGPQFIFQYYREEENGRGNFPPRFSGLQFPNYSSELNVNALELDDSALYLCASTVGGRDEQFFGPGTRLTVL.

V and J are TRBV27 and TRBJ2-2; D gene ambiguous. CDR3 length equals 15 residues. V shed 4 bases and J shed 3 bases, with 12 bases lying between them. The germline CDR1 and CDR2 sequences are MNHEY and SMNVEV (reference sequence). The CDR3 DNA follows: TGTGCCAGCAGTTCCCTCTCCCCTGACACCGGGGAGCTGTTTTTT. Protein sequence: CASSSLSPDTGELFF.

Only a few counts were recorded for this clone. V is TRBV6-6 and J is TRBJ2-1; 8 nucleotides match TRBD2. Germline CDR1 and CDR2: MNHNY and SVGAGI (reference sequence). The length of the CDR3 is 13 residues. V lost 4 bases to trimming and J lost 10 bases; unmatched junction nucleotides: 6. The CDR3 loop reads CASSWGLGGEQFF. CDR3 nucleotides: TGTGCCAGCAGTTGGGGACTAGGGGGAGAGCAGTTCTTC.

The chain recombines TRBV30 with TRBJ1-6; 7 nucleotides agree with TRBD1. Germline V CDR1 and CDR2: GTSNPN, SVGIG (reference sequence). V dropped 4 bases and J dropped 7; count of bases not matched to a gene: 7. The CDR3 is 14 amino acids. DNA for the CDR3: TGTGCCTGGACCGGAGGGACAGCCAATTCACCCCTCCACTTT. Amino acids: CAWTGGTANSPLHF.

The J gene is TRBJ2-1, the V gene TRBV18, with 9 positions matching TRBD2. Germline CDR1 reads KGHSH; CDR2 reads LQKENI. CDR3 length equals 15 residues. The V segment lost 6 bases and the J segment 7 bases; nucleotides outside the gene matches: 10. In nucleotides, the CDR3 is TGTGCCAGCTCGCCAGTTAGCGGGAGTTTGAATGAGCAGTTCTTC. It specifies CASSPVSGSLNEQFF.

As DNA, the CDR3 is TGTGCCAGCAGCAAAGAGGCGGTGAATTCCTACAATGAGCAGTTCTTC. Its protein product is CASSKEAVNSYNEQFF. The chain has TRBV21-1 and TRBJ2-1; the DNA was not used to check the table's D call, TRBD2. TRBV21-1 is a pseudogene segment. The CDR3 extends over 16 amino acids.

CDR3: CASSSPQRLSSYNEQFF. The DNA for the CDR3 is TGTGCCAGCAGCTCCCCCCAGAGACTGAGCTCCTACAATGAGCAGTTCTTC. J is TRBJ2-1 and V is TRBV7-9, with D uncertain. The CDR3 is 17 residues long. Germline V lookup: CDR1 SEHNR, CDR2 FQNEAQ (reference sequence). V shed 4 bases and J shed 0 bases, with 16 bases lying between them.

Details on this clone: The junction does not match germline at one end; this may be a read error. This rearrangement joins TRBV4-2 to TRBJ2-6, with 8 bases lining up with TRBD1. The CDR3 length is 20 residues. The V gene's germline CDR1 is LGHNA and CDR2 YNFKEQ. The CDR3 region has the DNA TGTGCCAGCAGCCAAGTATATTTCCGGACAGGGAGCTCTGGGGCCAACGGCCTGACTTTC. This encodes CASSQVYFRTGSSGANGLTF.

This chain links TRBV11-3 with TRBJ1-1, with TRBD1 as a possible D gene (5 bases). The CDR3 sequence is 16 residues long. Trimming removed 1 base at V and 1 base at J, with 13 bases between. Germline CDR1 SGHNT, CDR2 YENEEA. CDR3 sequence: CASSLASGLPNTEAFF. CDR3 nucleotide sequence: TGTGCCAGCAGCTTAGCGTCGGGACTCCCGAACACTGAAGCTTTCTTT.

A single count supports this clone. This chain links TRBV7-9 with TRBJ2-2, with 7 bases aligning to TRBD2. J gave up 2 bases and V 2 bases, and 2 bases lay outside the gene matches. Germline V lookup: CDR1 SEHNR, CDR2 FQNEAQ (reference sequence). CDR3 size: 15 residues. The CDR3 protein is CASSLREVNTGELFF. The CDR3 bases are TGTGCCAGCAGCTTACGGGAGGTCAACACCGGGGAGCTGTTTTTT.

J is TRBJ1-1 and V is TRBV6-1, with D perhaps TRBD1 (5 bases). The germline V gene encodes CDR1 MNHNS and CDR2 SASEGT. The CDR3 sequence is 14 residues long. Deletions cut 5 bases from V and 0 bases from J, with 10 bases between. The DNA for the CDR3 is TGTGCCAGCAGTATGGGGGGTTTGAACACTGAAGCTTTCTTT. Encoded protein: CASSMGGLNTEAFF.

This chain uses TRBV7-3 with TRBJ2-7; the match to TRBD2 covers 10 bases. In germline, CDR1 is SGHTA, CDR2 FQGTGA. Germline trimming cut 2 bases from V and 6 bases from J; bases unmatched to any gene: 10. There are 16 residues in the CDR3. The CDR3 sequence: CASSLWLAGDRSEQYF. The CDR3 nucleotides read TGTGCCAGCAGCTTATGGCTAGCGGGAGACCGCAGCGAGCAGTACTTC.

The chain couples TRBV18 to TRBJ2-3; possible D gene TRBD2, 5 bases. Trimming removed 3 bases from V and 3 bases from J, with 13 bases in between. The V gene's germline CDR1 is KGHSH and CDR2 LQKENI. CDR3 length: 15 amino acids. The CDR3 sequence: CASSPRLAVTDTQYF. CDR3 coding DNA: TGTGCCAGCTCACCGCGGCTAGCAGTAACAGATACGCAGTATTTT.

The rearrangement links TRBV14 to TRBJ2-7, with TRBD2 identical over 13 bases. With 1 base clipped from V and 1 base from J, the junction kept 4 bases outside the gene matches. The CDR3 length is 17 residues. Germline assignment: CDR1 SGHDN and CDR2 FVKESK. CDR3 protein: CASSQGTSGSYSYEQYF. As DNA, the CDR3 is TGTGCCAGCAGCCAAGGGACTAGCGGGAGCTATTCCTACGAGCAGTACTTC. Based on the CDR3 plus reference TRBV14 and TRBJ2-7, the full variable domain is EAGVTQFPSHSVIEKGQTVTLRCDPISGHDNLYWYRRVMGKEIKFLLHFVKESKQDESGMPNNRFLAERTGGTYSTLKVQPAELEDSGVYFCASSQGTSGSYSYEQYFGPGTRLTVT.

The chain combines TRBV25-1 with TRBJ2-3; 13 bases are shared with TRBD2. The trim removed 4 bases at V and 4 bases at J, leaving 8 bases unmatched. Germline loops: CDR1 MGHDK, CDR2 SYGVNS. The CDR3 runs to 17 residues. CDR3 bases: TGTGCCAGCAGTGGACTACTAGCGGGAGGGCCCCCAGATACGCAGTATTTT. Amino acids: CASSGLLAGGPPDTQYF.

The chain joins TRBV10-3 to TRBJ1-1; D not certain. With 0 bases removed from V and 4 bases from J, the gap between germline ends came to 6 bases. In germline, CDR1 is ENHRY, CDR2 SYGVKD. CDR3 length equals 13 residues. DNA for the CDR3: TGTGCCATCAGTGAGTCGAGAGGCACTGAAGCTTTCTTT. Its translation: CAISESRGTEAFF.

The chain employs TRBV4-1 and TRBJ2-1; 8 bases are a match to TRBD2. The CDR3 contains 16 residues. CDR1 MGHRA and CDR2 YSYEKL come from the germline V gene. V trimming: 0 bases; J trimming: 9 bases; junction bases outside the gene matches: 10. CDR3 protein: CASSQDSPGGPGEQFF. The CDR3 DNA reads TGCGCCAGCAGCCAAGATTCTCCGGGAGGGCCGGGTGAGCAGTTCTTC.

In this sample, this clone turned up a few times. This CDR3 is also generated by other DNA sequences in the sample. The chain links TRBV6-5 to TRBJ1-5, with D possibly being TRBD1 (6 bases). Trimming stripped 6 bases from V and 7 bases from J, with 10 bases between. Germline loops: CDR1 MNHEY, CDR2 SVGAGI. The CDR3 contains 12 residues. CDR3 sequence: CASRGGDQPQHF. For the CDR3, the DNA is TGTGCCAGCAGAGGGGGGGACCAGCCCCAGCATTTT.

The V and J genes are TRBV5-5 and TRBJ2-1, with D possibly TRBD2 on 6 matching bases. Trimming took 0 bases from V and 4 from J, leaving 14 bases between them. This CDR3 comprises 16 residues. The germline V gene encodes CDR1 SGHKS and CDR2 YYEKEE (reference sequence). CDR3 DNA: TGTGCCAGCAGCTTGGCCGCCGGGGGTGGTTACAATGAGCAGTTCTTC. Protein: CASSLAAGGGYNEQFF.